The TCR beta chain described here comes from a study of T cells in Graves' hyperthyroidism and ophthalmopathy. Study-level information: Pretreatment peripheral blood was obtained at initial diagnosis. Overall study results and limits: Blood also carried most thyroid clonotypes expanded above 0.001.

The CDR3 is 15 amino acids. V shed 6 bases and J 5 bases; nucleotides not matched to a gene: 8. This clonotype was found a few times. The antigen is undetermined. Patients were aged 18 to 65, had disease duration under 2 months, and had newly diagnosed hyperthyroidism. Clinical symptoms, serum thyroxine, TRAb, thyroid ultrasound and orbital computed tomography informed diagnoses. TCR beta CDR3 sequences were amplified from RNA transcripts. The TCR CDR3 first-round RT-PCR relied on the HTBI primer set. TCRdb re-called the multiplex PCR reads through MiXCR, storing one row per CDR3 protein. The sample carries 350,000 to 450,000 distinct CDR3 sequences, about 18% recorded once.

The origin of this receptor is a woman aged 30 to 39 with Graves' hyperthyroidism that later progressed to Graves' ophthalmopathy. The rearrangement joins TRBV12-3 or TRBV12-4 to TRBJ2-5; 11 bases fit TRBD2. What was sequenced was blood. This CDR3 is CASSSRLAGKETQYF. CDR3 bases: TGTGCCAGCAGCTCTAGACTAGCGGGGAAGGAGACCCAGTACTTC.